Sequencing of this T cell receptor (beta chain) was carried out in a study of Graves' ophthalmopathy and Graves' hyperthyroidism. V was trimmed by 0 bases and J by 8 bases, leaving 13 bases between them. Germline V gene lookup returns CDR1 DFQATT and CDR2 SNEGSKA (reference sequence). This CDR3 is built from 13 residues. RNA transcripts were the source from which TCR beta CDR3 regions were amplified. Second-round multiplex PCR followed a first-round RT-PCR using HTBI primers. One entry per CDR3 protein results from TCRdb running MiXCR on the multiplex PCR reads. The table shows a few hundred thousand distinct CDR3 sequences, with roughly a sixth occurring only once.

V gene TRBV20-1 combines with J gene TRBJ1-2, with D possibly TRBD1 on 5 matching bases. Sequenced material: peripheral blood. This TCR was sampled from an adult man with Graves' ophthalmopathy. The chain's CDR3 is CSAREINYRGYTF. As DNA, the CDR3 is TGCAGTGCTAGAGAAATCAACTACAGGGGCTACACCTTC.